The subject of this entry is one T cell receptor beta chain. TCRdb keeps only in-frame clones here, not all; method: immunoSEQ multiplex PCR. The sample carries approximately 90,000 clones, 80% to 95% recorded once. This sample is part of a study of control samples from healthy donors and cancer patients. The sequence came from a woman in her 30s in good health. Sequencing was done on a sample of blood.

The CDR3 sequence is CASKLGGLTEAFF. The CDR3 DNA reads TGTGCCAGCAAACTGGGCGGGCTCACTGAAGCTTTCTTT. The chain joins TRBV6-5 to TRBJ1-1; D is unresolved. The germline CDR1 and CDR2 sequences are MNHEY and SVGAGI. The V end lost 7 bases, the J end lost 4 bases, and 13 bases lay between the germline ends. CDR3 length equals 13 residues.